Shown below are 29 T cell receptor beta chains from a single sample sequenced in a study of T cell responses to AZD1222 COVID-19 vaccine. Only in-frame clones appear in the TCRdb table, and some are missing; sequencing was by immunoSEQ multiplex PCR. The profile shows 210,000 or so clones, about 94% of them singletons. Sequences were derived from peripheral blood, sampled 28 days after the second dose of the MenACWY control vaccine. Source of these receptors: an adult who received the MenACWY meningococcal vaccine as a control.

This clone was recorded only once. V and J are TRBV12-3 or TRBV12-4 and TRBJ1-2; D uncertain. V lost 5 bases and J 7 bases, leaving 11 bases between the germline ends. The CDR3 runs 12 residues. CDR3 DNA sequence: TGTGCCAGCAGTATATTTGGGCTTGGCTACACCTTC. Amino acid sequence: CASSIFGLGYTF.

This clone was found once. The chain combines TRBV11-1 with TRBJ1-4; no reliable D call. The germline V and J ends were trimmed by 5 bases and 5 bases, with 15 bases remaining between them. Looked up from germline, CDR1 is SGHAT and CDR2 is FQDESV (reference sequence). This CDR3 contains 15 residues. For the CDR3, the DNA is TGTGCCAGCAGCCGCGAGAGCAGCCCCAATGAAAAACTGTTTTTT. Translation gives CASSRESSPNEKLFF.

The chain joins TRBV6-5 to TRBJ1-6; TRBD1 aligns across 9 bases. The junction had 6 bases not matched to a gene; V was cut back by 2 bases and J by 10 bases. Germline V gene data show CDR1 as MNHEY and CDR2 as SVGAGI. CDR3 length equals 15 residues. Here the CDR3 reads CASSYEGQGGSPLHF. CDR3 nucleotide sequence: TGTGCCAGCAGTTACGAGGGACAGGGAGGCTCACCCCTCCACTTT.

In nucleotides, the CDR3 is TGTGCCAGCAGCGTAGATAAGGGTTCTGGGGCCAACGTCCTGACTTTC. Translation: CASSVDKGSGANVLTF. The chain recombines TRBV9 with TRBJ2-6; D ambiguous. Germline-derived CDR1 and CDR2 are SGDLS and YYNGEE. This CDR3 has 16 residues. V was cut by 0 bases and J by 1 base, with 8 bases left in between.

This rearrangement joins TRBV6-5 to TRBJ2-7; D is unresolved. Trimming cost V 7 bases and J 2 bases, with 12 bases left between them. Germline CDR1 is MNHEY and CDR2 is SVGAGI. CDR3 size: 13 residues. CDR3 DNA sequence: TGTGCCAGCATTTTACCTCCAACCTACGAGCAGTACTTC. Its translation: CASILPPTYEQYF.

CDR3 DNA sequence: TGCGCCAGCAGCTTGGGGGTACTAGCGGGACCCACAGATACGCAGTATTTT. It codes for CASSLGVLAGPTDTQYF. The chain has TRBV5-1 and TRBJ2-3, with 10 bases aligning to TRBD2. Trimming at V came to 0 bases and at J to 2 bases, leaving 6 bases not matched to a gene. The germline CDR1 and CDR2 sequences are SGHRS and YFSETQ. This CDR3 is built from 17 residues.

The chain carries TRBV9 and TRBJ2-7, with D unclear. The V gene lost 0 bases and the J gene lost 3 bases, with 7 bases spanning the gap. This CDR3 contains 13 residues. CDR1 is SGDLS, CDR2 YYNGEE, per germline. CDR3 coding DNA: TGTGCCAGCAGCGTAGGAGACGGCTACGAGCAGTACTTC. The encoded protein is CASSVGDGYEQYF.

This chain links TRBV23-1 with TRBJ1-3; tentative D call: TRBD1 (5 bases). TRBV23-1 carries the ORF label, with uncertain function. Between the trimmed V and J ends, which lost 3 bases and 0 bases, there was a span of 9 bases. The CDR3 loop spans 15 amino acids. The CDR3 coding sequence is TGCGCCAGCAGTCACAGGGACTCCTCTGGAAACACCATATATTTT. Translation gives CASSHRDSSGNTIYF.

The V gene is TRBV30, the J gene TRBJ2-1; D is possibly TRBD2 (5 bases). Germline V gives CDR1 GTSNPN, CDR2 SVGIG (reference sequence). Trimming removed 7 bases from V and 10 bases from J, with 11 bases in between. This CDR3 region has 10 residues. The CDR3 here is CAYGLFEQFF. The CDR3 DNA reads TGTGCCTATGGACTCTTCGAGCAGTTCTTC. The full variable domain, its missing parts supplied by reference TRBV30 and TRBJ2-1, is SQTIHQWPATLVQPVGSPLSLECTVEGTSNPNLYWYRQAAGRGLQLLFYSVGIGQISSEVPQNLSASRPQDRQFILSSKKLLLSDSGFYLCAYGLFEQFFGPGTRLTVL.

J is TRBJ2-7 and V is TRBV28; no definite D call. The germline V gene encodes CDR1 MDHEN and CDR2 SYDVKM. The V end was cut by 3 bases, the J end by 6 bases, with 9 bases between. The CDR3 has 12 residues. The CDR3 region is CASSLRRSEQYF. CDR3 DNA: TGTGCCAGCAGTTTGAGGAGATCCGAGCAGTACTTC.

This clone was seen a single time. This chain joins TRBV19 and TRBJ1-1, with D tentatively TRBD1 (5 bases). V was trimmed by 5 bases and J by 1 base, leaving 11 bases between them. The CDR3 spans 14 residues. Germline V CDR1 and CDR2: LNHDA, SQIVND (reference sequence). CDR3 sequence reads: CASSWGTKNTEAFF. CDR3 nucleotides: TGTGCCAGTAGTTGGGGCACTAAGAACACTGAAGCTTTCTTT.

The chain is built from TRBV4-1 and TRBJ1-2, with D uncertain. The V gene lost 5 bases and the J gene lost 8 bases, with 12 bases spanning the gap. Germline V gene data show CDR1 as MGHRA and CDR2 as YSYEKL. The CDR3 sequence is 12 residues long. The CDR3 region is CASSSRGGGYTF. CDR3 nucleotides: TGCGCCAGCAGCTCGCGGGGTGGCGGCTACACCTTC.

The chain recombines TRBV29-1 with TRBJ1-2, with 8 nucleotides matching TRBD1. Germline lookup yields CDR1 SQVTM and CDR2 ANQGSEA. The ends lost 3 bases at V and 3 bases at J; junction bases unmatched: 3. This CDR3 region has 13 residues. In DNA, the CDR3 is TGCAGCGTTGAGGACAGGGTCTACTATGGCTACACCTTC. Translating gives CSVEDRVYYGYTF.

This chain joins TRBV3-1 (or the pseudogene TRBV3-2) and TRBJ2-3; tentatively, D is TRBD1 or TRBD2 (6 bases each). V lost 0 bases and J 1 base, leaving 17 bases between the germline ends. This CDR3 comprises 18 residues. Germline V gene sequence: CDR1 LGHDT, CDR2 YNNKEL (reference sequence). The CDR3 is CASSQEGGGPQRTDTQYF. The CDR3 bases are TGTGCCAGCAGCCAAGAGGGGGGCGGGCCACAGCGCACAGATACGCAGTATTTT.

V is TRBV28 and J is TRBJ2-7; 7 bases fit TRBD1. The germline V gene has CDR1 MDHEN and CDR2 SYDVKM. The CDR3 runs 14 residues. J gave up 4 bases and V 6 bases, and 9 bases lay outside the gene matches. The DNA of the CDR3 is TGTGCCAGCAGCGCCCGGGACAGAACATACGAGCAGTACTTC. As protein: CASSARDRTYEQYF.

This rearrangement joins TRBV28 to TRBJ1-2; a possible D gene is TRBD1 (6 bases). The CDR3 is 15 amino acids. The germline V and J ends were trimmed by 5 bases and 4 bases, with 17 bases remaining between them. In germline, CDR1 is MDHEN, CDR2 SYDVKM. As DNA, the CDR3 is TGTGCCAGCAGTCCAAAGGCAGGGGCCGGCTATGGCTACACCTTC. Protein product: CASSPKAGAGYGYTF.

The gene calls are TRBV30 and TRBJ2-7, with 10 bases fitting TRBD1. This CDR3 contains 17 residues. Germline V gene data show CDR1 as GTSNPN and CDR2 as SVGIG (reference sequence). V lost 0 bases and J lost 0; bases outside the gene matches: 8. The CDR3 bases are TGTGCCTGGAGTGTACTCGGTGACAGGGGGCTCTCCTACGAGCAGTACTTC. Translating gives CAWSVLGDRGLSYEQYF.

This clone was counted a single time. This chain connects TRBV23-1 to TRBJ2-3; D might be TRBD2 (6 bases). TRBV23-1 is filed as an ORF, its function uncertain. V was shortened by 0 bases and J by 2 bases, with 12 bases between the two germline ends. The CDR3 is 16 amino acids. The CDR3 loop reads CASSQSWRDLTDTQYF. The DNA of the CDR3 is TGCGCCAGCAGTCAATCGTGGCGGGACCTCACAGATACGCAGTATTTT.

This sequence joins TRBV25-1 and TRBJ2-3; 13 nucleotides agree with TRBD2. There are 18 residues in the CDR3. Looked up from germline, CDR1 is MGHDK and CDR2 is SYGVNS. The trim removed 3 bases at V and 5 bases at J, leaving 11 bases unmatched. The DNA for the CDR3 is TGTGCCAGCAGTGATCCAGGGGGACTAGCGGGACTGGGAGATACGCAGTATTTT. This encodes CASSDPGGLAGLGDTQYF.

The V call is TRBV7-3, the J call TRBJ2-1; D call uncertain. Germline loops: CDR1 SGHTA, CDR2 FQGTGA. The CDR3 has 16 amino acids. With 5 bases removed from V and 0 bases from J, the gap between germline ends came to 14 bases. The CDR3 is CASSPRSLGSYNEQFF. Written as DNA, the CDR3 is TGTGCCAGCAGCCCACGTAGCCTAGGCTCCTACAATGAGCAGTTCTTC.

The chain has TRBV6-1 and TRBJ2-1, with D perhaps TRBD2 (5 bases). This CDR3 contains 16 residues. The V and J ends lost 3 bases and 2 bases respectively, with 14 bases between them. Germline V lookup: CDR1 MNHNS, CDR2 SASEGT. CDR3 nucleotide sequence: TGTGCCAGCAGTGACCTGTCTGACTATCCCTACAATGAGCAGTTCTTC. Translated: CASSDLSDYPYNEQFF.

The chain carries TRBV7-9 and TRBJ2-7; 11 bases align to TRBD2. The CDR3 spans 16 residues. Losses at the gene ends were 5 bases for V and 0 bases for J; bases not matched to a gene: 6. Germline assignment: CDR1 SEHNR and CDR2 FQNEAQ (reference sequence). The DNA for the CDR3 is TGTGCCAGCAGCGCAGAGACTAGCGGGATCTCCTACGAGCAGTACTTC. Translated, it gives CASSAETSGISYEQYF.

The chain has TRBV9 and TRBJ1-2; TRBD1 is a possible D gene (5 bases). The V end lost 0 bases, the J end lost 8 bases, and 14 bases lay between the germline ends. The CDR3 length is 14 residues. Germline V gives CDR1 SGDLS, CDR2 YYNGEE. The DNA for the CDR3 is TGTGCCAGCAGCGTAGGGATCCAGGGAGGCGGCTACACCTTC. This translates into CASSVGIQGGGYTF.

The chain links TRBV2 to TRBJ2-1; D remains unclear. Trimming pared 6 bases from V and 8 bases from J, leaving 8 bases between. There are 11 residues in the CDR3. Germline V lookup: CDR1 SNHLY, CDR2 FYNNEI. The CDR3 DNA sequence: TGTGCCAGCAGCCCTCGGGATGAGCAGTTCTTC. Amino acid sequence: CASSPRDEQFF.

The chain is built from TRBV2 and TRBJ1-3; TRBD1 might be the D (5 bases). The ends were cut back, 5 bases at V and 0 bases at J, with 11 bases in the middle. CDR1 and CDR2 from the germline V gene are SNHLY and FYNNEI. The CDR3 has 15 amino acids. The CDR3 is CASSPTGYSGNTIYF. CDR3 coding DNA: TGTGCCAGCAGTCCTACAGGCTACTCTGGAAACACCATATATTTT.

This chain joins TRBV5-1 and TRBJ1-4, with unresolved D. Germline V gene sequence: CDR1 SGHRS, CDR2 YFSETQ. With 1 base removed from V and 4 bases from J, the gap between germline ends came to 8 bases. The CDR3 has 14 residues. This chain's CDR3 is CASSLLGINEKLFF. The CDR3 region has the DNA TGCGCCAGCAGCTTGCTGGGCATTAATGAAAAACTGTTTTTT.

This chain uses TRBV7-9 with TRBJ1-6, with D maybe TRBD1 (5 bases). V was shortened by 5 bases and J by 2 bases, with 13 bases between the two germline ends. This CDR3 spans 16 amino acids. From germline, CDR1 is SEHNR and CDR2 FQNEAQ (reference sequence). CDR3 region: CASSVTGRTYNSPLHF. The DNA of the CDR3 is TGTGCCAGCAGCGTTACAGGTAGGACCTATAATTCACCCCTCCACTTT.

The V and J genes are TRBV24-1 and TRBJ1-5, with 10 bases lining up with TRBD1. The CDR3 totals 19 residues. CDR1 is KGHDR and CDR2 is SFDVKD in the germline V gene. The V segment lost 4 bases and the J segment 3 bases; nucleotides outside the gene matches: 14. The DNA of the CDR3 is TGTGCCACCAGTGAGTATGGGACAGGGGAAGGCCCGGCCAATCAGCCCCAGCATTTT. Amino acids: CATSEYGTGEGPANQPQHF.

This clone was seen more than once but under ten times. CDR3 sequence: CASSLGDRGHQPQHF. The CDR3 DNA is TGTGCCAGCAGTTTAGGGGACAGGGGGCATCAGCCCCAGCATTTT. The chain recombines TRBV28 with TRBJ1-5; 12 bases are shared with TRBD1. The length of the CDR3 is 15 residues. V lost 2 bases and J lost 5; bases outside the gene matches: 1. Germline V CDR1 and CDR2: MDHEN, SYDVKM.